This record looks at one TCR beta chain sequence and its context. CDR1 is SGHTA and CDR2 is FQGNSA in the germline V gene. This CDR3 contains 19 residues. J was trimmed by 0 bases and V by 2 bases; bases with no gene match: 8. These data are taken from a study of blood T cell repertoires in COVID-19. Study details: COVID-19 samples collected from the United States, Italy and Spain covered acute and convalescent phases. Sources were T cells, B-cell-depleted T cells, or PBMCs; the material itself was cDNA or gDNA.

Recruited during active infection, patients (from Seattle) were subsequently followed longitudinally. Authors' methods: Counts of nucleated cells, estimated from reference gene primer amplification, were obtained. Clones were read by immunoSEQ multiplex PCR, and TCRdb kept only the in-frame ones, dropping some. V and J calls and clone size are as listed in that table; D and trimming were resolved from the DNA. Of about 240,000 clones listed, roughly nine tenths are singletons. This receptor was taken from a woman between 50 and 59 years old with COVID-19, enrolled during active disease. The specimen sequenced was peripheral blood. The rearrangement uses TRBV7-2 and TRBJ2-3; 13 positions agree with TRBD2. CDR3 in amino acids: CASSLRLAGGVLSTDTQYF. CDR3 nucleotide sequence: TGTGCCAGCAGCTTAAGACTAGCGGGGGGCGTCCTTAGCACAGATACGCAGTATTTT.